The 22 T cell receptor beta chains presented below share a single source sample, sequenced in a study of T cell responses to AZD1222 COVID-19 vaccine. Clones were sequenced by immunoSEQ multiplex PCR, and TCRdb holds only the in-frame ones, with some missing. This sample carries about 99,000 clones, about 92% of them seen once, and the ten largest clones take roughly 13%. Sequencing was performed on peripheral blood, taken on day 0 of AZD1222 vaccination. The receptor source for this set is an adult in good health.

This clone was detected only once. V gene TRBV4-1 combines with J gene TRBJ1-2, with a tentative D call TRBD1 (5 bases). This CDR3 spans 15 amino acids. The germline CDR1 and CDR2 sequences are MGHRA and YSYEKL. Trimming cost V 3 bases and J 2 bases, with 13 bases left between them. The CDR3 region has the DNA TGCGCCAGCAGCCAGCGCCAGGGCGGAAACTATGGCTACACCTTC. As protein: CASSQRQGGNYGYTF.

CDR3 nucleotide sequence: TGTGCCAGCAGAACTAGCGGAGGTGGAGATACGCAGTATTTT. Its protein is CASRTSGGGDTQYF. The V call is TRBV25-1, the J call TRBJ2-3; 8 nucleotides align to TRBD2. Germline V gene sequence: CDR1 MGHDK, CDR2 SYGVNS. V shed 6 bases and J 5 bases; nucleotides not matched to a gene: 7. This CDR3 region has 14 residues.

The V and J genes are TRBV5-4 and TRBJ2-5; TRBD1 aligns across 7 bases. Germline loops: CDR1 SGHNT, CDR2 YYREEE (reference sequence). Trimming took 0 bases from V and 5 from J; bases not matched to a gene: 10. The CDR3 sequence is 16 residues long. This CDR3 reads CASSLAASSDRETQYF. CDR3 sequence (DNA): TGTGCCAGCAGCTTGGCAGCCTCCTCGGACAGGGAGACCCAGTACTTC.

The CDR3 here is CASSWETGPYEQYF. DNA for the CDR3: TGCGCCAGCAGCTGGGAGACAGGGCCCTACGAGCAGTACTTC. The V and J genes are TRBV5-1 and TRBJ2-7, with 7 bases matching TRBD1. The J segment lost 2 bases and the V segment lost 3 bases, leaving 5 bases of the junction unmatched. The CDR3 extends over 14 amino acids. CDR1 is SGHRS and CDR2 is YFSETQ in the germline V gene.

The chain recombines TRBV25-1 with TRBJ1-2; D possibly corresponds to TRBD1 (5 bases). CDR1 and CDR2 from the germline V gene are MGHDK and SYGVNS. V lost 6 bases and J lost 7, with 12 bases in between. The length of the CDR3 is 12 residues. CDR3 nucleotide sequence: TGTGCCAGCAGATACCAGGGTGGTGGCTACACCTTC. Amino acid sequence: CASRYQGGGYTF.

The genes are TRBV19 and TRBJ2-1; TRBD2 matches 8 bases. Per germline, CDR1 LNHDA and CDR2 SQIVND (reference sequence). The CDR3 consists of 16 residues. V lost 3 bases to trimming and J lost 0 bases; unmatched junction nucleotides: 4. CDR3 DNA sequence: TGTGCCAGTAGTATTTCGGCGGGGGGCTCCTACAATGAGCAGTTCTTC. It encodes CASSISAGGSYNEQFF.

The V and J genes are TRBV11-1 and TRBJ2-7, with D possibly being TRBD2 (6 bases). Germline-derived CDR1 and CDR2 are SGHAT and FQDESV (reference sequence). Deletions cut 5 bases from V and 8 bases from J, with 13 bases between. This CDR3 is 12 amino acids long. The CDR3 is CASSPGRGQQYF. CDR3 bases: TGTGCCAGCAGCCCGGGGCGGGGCCAGCAGTACTTC.

CDR3: CASSQGRATRLSGNTIYF. The CDR3 coding sequence is TGCGCCAGCAGCCAAGGGAGGGCGACCAGGTTGTCGGGAAACACCATATATTTT. The chain employs TRBV4-1 and TRBJ1-3; no definite D call. This CDR3 comprises 18 residues. CDR1 and CDR2 (germline): MGHRA, YSYEKL. V was cut by 1 base and J by 4 bases, with 20 bases left in between.

The rearrangement uses TRBV7-3 and TRBJ1-1, with D possibly TRBD1 on 5 matching bases. Germline CDR1 reads SGHTA; CDR2 reads FQGTGA. The V end lost 3 bases, the J end lost 3 bases, and 8 bases lay between the germline ends. The CDR3 consists of 13 residues. DNA of the CDR3: TGTGCCAGCAGCTTGACAGCGGACACTGAAGCTTTCTTT. Translating gives CASSLTADTEAFF.

V is TRBV24-1 and J is TRBJ1-4, with TRBD1 as a possible D gene (6 bases). The V end lost 12 bases, the J end lost 3 bases, and 25 bases lay between the germline ends. The CDR3 contains 17 residues. Germline CDR1 is KGHDR and CDR2 is SFDVKD. CDR3 sequence reads: CASRGVPIPWANEKLFF. CDR3 DNA: TGTGCCTCAAGGGGGGTCCCAATTCCTTGGGCTAATGAAAAACTGTTTTTT.

The chain carries TRBV3-1 (or the pseudogene TRBV3-2) and TRBJ2-1; 9 bases line up with TRBD2. Germline CDR1 reads LGHDT; CDR2 reads YNNKEL (reference sequence). The CDR3 extends over 15 amino acids. V lost 11 bases to trimming and J lost 9 bases; unmatched junction nucleotides: 17. CDR3 DNA sequence: TGTGCCGTGGGTAGCGGGAGTCTATTGGGTGGTGAGCAGTTCTTC. It yields the protein CAVGSGSLLGGEQFF.

The genes are TRBV18 and TRBJ2-5; possibly TRBD1 for D (7 bases). The V end was cut by 8 bases, the J end by 2 bases, with 12 bases between. In germline, CDR1 is KGHSH, CDR2 LQKENI. The CDR3 has 13 amino acids. For the CDR3, the DNA is TGTGCCAGCACCAGGGGGACTCAAGAGACCCAGTACTTC. Encoded protein: CASTRGTQETQYF.

This chain connects TRBV5-8 to TRBJ1-5; the match to TRBD1 covers 7 bases. The CDR3 is made up of 15 amino acids. V lost 4 bases and J lost 3; bases outside the gene matches: 7. The germline V gene encodes CDR1 SGHTS and CDR2 YDEGEE. The CDR3 loop is CASSGTGTANQPQHF. The CDR3 DNA sequence: TGTGCCAGCAGCGGAACCGGGACAGCCAATCAGCCCCAGCATTTT.

Only one count was recorded for this clone. The CDR3 coding sequence is TGTGCCAGCAGCCGCACAGGGGGCAGTGGCTACACCTTC. Its protein product is CASSRTGGSGYTF. This chain links TRBV12-3 or TRBV12-4 with TRBJ1-2; 9 nucleotides align to TRBD1. The CDR3 covers 13 residues. J lost 7 bases, V lost 6 bases, and 6 bases had no gene match.

The genes are TRBV19 and TRBJ1-5; 12 nucleotides line up with TRBD1. The V and J ends lost 7 bases and 4 bases, in that order; junction bases with no gene match: 14. This CDR3 spans 18 amino acids. The germline V gene has CDR1 LNHDA and CDR2 SQIVND (reference sequence). The CDR3 spells CASNREGTGGVVNQPQHF. The CDR3, as DNA: TGTGCCAGTAACCGAGAAGGGACAGGGGGCGTAGTGAATCAGCCCCAGCATTTT.

The chain employs TRBV6-4 and TRBJ2-1, with TRBD2 matching over 8 bases. This CDR3 region has 15 residues. Germline V lookup: CDR1 MRHNA, CDR2 SNTAGT. Losses at the gene ends were 5 bases for V and 0 bases for J; bases not matched to a gene: 3. The CDR3 DNA follows: TGTGCCAGCAGTCCGAGCGGGGGCTCCTACAATGAGCAGTTCTTC. Translated, it gives CASSPSGGSYNEQFF.

The gene calls are TRBV7-2 and TRBJ2-5, with D maybe TRBD1 (6 bases). The CDR3 consists of 14 residues. CDR1 is SGHTA and CDR2 is FQGNSA in the germline V gene. V dropped 5 bases and J dropped 3 bases, with 13 bases sitting between them. This CDR3 is CASSPSRQEETQYF. For the CDR3, the DNA is TGTGCCAGCAGCCCCTCCCGACAGGAAGAGACCCAGTACTTC.

This clone came up a few times. The V and J genes are TRBV4-1 and TRBJ2-7; D gene uncertain. The CDR3 has 14 amino acids. Germline lookup yields CDR1 MGHRA and CDR2 YSYEKL. The ends were cut back, 0 bases at V and 3 bases at J, with 9 bases in the middle. This chain's CDR3 is CASSQDSFIYEQYF. The DNA of the CDR3 is TGCGCCAGCAGCCAAGATAGTTTCATCTACGAGCAGTACTTC.

The chain recombines TRBV12-5 with TRBJ1-5; D is uncertain. This CDR3 contains 13 residues. Trimming took 7 bases from V and 1 from J, leaving 8 bases between them. Per the germline V gene, CDR1 is LGHNT and CDR2 is FRNRAP. CDR3 DNA: TGTGCTAGTGTCCGGGGAAGCAATCAGCCCCAGCATTTT. Translation gives CASVRGSNQPQHF.

This rearrangement joins TRBV18 to TRBJ1-2; D remains ambiguous. Germline assignment: CDR1 KGHSH and CDR2 LQKENI. CDR3 size: 17 residues. Trimming took 6 bases from V and 0 from J, leaving 20 bases between them. Here the CDR3 reads CASSQSPRTQANYGYTF. CDR3 DNA: TGTGCCAGCTCTCAATCGCCGAGGACTCAAGCTAACTATGGCTACACCTTC.

The V call is TRBV9, the J call TRBJ1-3; 10 bases line up with TRBD1. V lost 0 bases to trimming and J lost 2 bases; unmatched junction nucleotides: 2. The germline V gene has CDR1 SGDLS and CDR2 YYNGEE. CDR3 length equals 16 residues. CDR3 sequence: CASSVEGQGPGNTIYF. DNA for the CDR3: TGTGCCAGCAGCGTAGAGGGACAGGGGCCTGGAAACACCATATATTTT.

The gene calls are TRBV10-3 and TRBJ1-5; TRBD1 agrees at 8 bases. The ends lost 7 bases at V and 5 bases at J; junction bases unmatched: 4. The germline gives CDR1 ENHRY, CDR2 SYGVKD. The CDR3 extends over 13 amino acids. In DNA form, the CDR3 reads TGTGCCATCAAGGAGACAGGGGATCAGCCCCAGCATTTT. Translating it yields CAIKETGDQPQHF.